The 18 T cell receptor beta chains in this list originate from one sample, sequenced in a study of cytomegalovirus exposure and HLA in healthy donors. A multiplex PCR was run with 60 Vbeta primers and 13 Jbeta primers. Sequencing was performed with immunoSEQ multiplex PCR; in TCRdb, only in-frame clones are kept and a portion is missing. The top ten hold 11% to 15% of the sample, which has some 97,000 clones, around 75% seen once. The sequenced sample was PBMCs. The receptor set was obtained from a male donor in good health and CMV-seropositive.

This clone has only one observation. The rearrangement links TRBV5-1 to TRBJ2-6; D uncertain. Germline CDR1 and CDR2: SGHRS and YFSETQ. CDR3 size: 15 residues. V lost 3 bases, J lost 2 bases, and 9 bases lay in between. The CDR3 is CASSSRGTGANVLTF. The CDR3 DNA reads TGCGCCAGCAGCTCCAGAGGTACTGGGGCCAACGTCCTGACTTTC.

As DNA, the CDR3 is TGTGCCAGCAGCCGGACAGGGGAAGGGGAGACCCAGTACTTC. Protein product: CASSRTGEGETQYF. The chain employs TRBV7-3 and TRBJ2-5, with 9 bases fitting TRBD1. CDR3 length equals 14 residues. Germline values: CDR1 SGHTA, CDR2 FQGTGA. V lost 5 bases to trimming and J lost 5 bases; unmatched junction nucleotides: 6.

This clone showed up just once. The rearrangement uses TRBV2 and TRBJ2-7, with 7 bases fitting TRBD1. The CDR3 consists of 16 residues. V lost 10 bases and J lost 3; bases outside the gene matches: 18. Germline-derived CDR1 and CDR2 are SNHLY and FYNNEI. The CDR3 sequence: CATKPPLGQAVYEQYF. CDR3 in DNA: TGTGCCACCAAGCCCCCGCTCGGACAGGCCGTCTACGAGCAGTACTTC.

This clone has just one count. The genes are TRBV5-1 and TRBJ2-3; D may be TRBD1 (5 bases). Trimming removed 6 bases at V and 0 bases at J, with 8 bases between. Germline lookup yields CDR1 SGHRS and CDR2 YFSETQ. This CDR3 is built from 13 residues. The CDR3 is CASTDTSTDTQYF. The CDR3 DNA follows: TGCGCCAGCACGGACACGAGCACAGATACGCAGTATTTT.

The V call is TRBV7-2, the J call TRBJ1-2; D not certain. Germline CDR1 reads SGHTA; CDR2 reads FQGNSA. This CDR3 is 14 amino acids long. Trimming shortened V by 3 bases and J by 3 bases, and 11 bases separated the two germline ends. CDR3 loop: CASSFSQQDYGYTF. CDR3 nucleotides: TGTGCCAGCAGCTTCTCACAGCAGGACTATGGCTACACCTTC. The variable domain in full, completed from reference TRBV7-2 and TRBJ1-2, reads GAGVSQSPSNKVTEKGKDVELRCDPISGHTALYWYRQSLGQGLEFLIYFQGNSAPDKSGLPSDRFSAERTGGSVSTLTIQRTQQEDSAVYLCASSFSQQDYGYTFGSGTRLTVV.

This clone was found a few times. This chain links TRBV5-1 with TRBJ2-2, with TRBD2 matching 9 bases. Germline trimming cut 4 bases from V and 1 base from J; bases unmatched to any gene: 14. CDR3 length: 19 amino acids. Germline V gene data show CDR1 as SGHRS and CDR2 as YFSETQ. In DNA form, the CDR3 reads TGCGCCAGCAGCCCCTTTATGCCTATAGCGGGGGTGAACACCGGGGAGCTGTTTTTT. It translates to CASSPFMPIAGVNTGELFF.

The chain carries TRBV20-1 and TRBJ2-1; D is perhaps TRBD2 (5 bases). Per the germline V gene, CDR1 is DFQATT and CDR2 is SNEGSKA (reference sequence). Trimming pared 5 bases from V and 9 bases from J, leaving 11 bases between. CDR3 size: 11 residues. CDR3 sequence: CSAAPSCEQFF. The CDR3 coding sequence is TGCAGTGCTGCCCCTAGCTGTGAGCAGTTCTTC.

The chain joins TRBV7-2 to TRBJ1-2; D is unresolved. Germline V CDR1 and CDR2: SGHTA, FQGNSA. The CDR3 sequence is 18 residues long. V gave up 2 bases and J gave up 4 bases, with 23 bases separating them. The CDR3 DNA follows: TGTGCCAGCAGCTTACAAGGGCATAACGTATTCCGGGGCTATGGCTACACCTTC. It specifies CASSLQGHNVFRGYGYTF.

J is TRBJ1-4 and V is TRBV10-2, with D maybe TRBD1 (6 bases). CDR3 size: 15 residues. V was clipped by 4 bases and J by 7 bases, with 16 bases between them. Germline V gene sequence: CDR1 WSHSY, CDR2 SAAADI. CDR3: CASSGQGQSGEKLFF. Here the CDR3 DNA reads TGCGCCAGCAGTGGGCAGGGGCAGAGCGGTGAAAAACTGTTTTTT.

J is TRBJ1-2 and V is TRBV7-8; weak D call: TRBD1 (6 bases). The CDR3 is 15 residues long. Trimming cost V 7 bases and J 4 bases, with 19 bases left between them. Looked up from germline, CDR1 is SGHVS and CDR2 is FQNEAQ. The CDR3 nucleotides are TGTGCCAGCACCTCCTTCCAGGGGCGAGGCTATGGCTACACCTTC. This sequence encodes CASTSFQGRGYGYTF.

CDR3: CAISGASPGARGAPLHF. The CDR3 DNA follows: TGTGCCATCAGTGGGGCCTCGCCAGGGGCCAGAGGGGCGCCCCTCCACTTT. The V and J genes are TRBV10-3 and TRBJ1-6; a possible D gene is TRBD1 (6 bases). The CDR3 is 17 amino acids. Between the trimmed V and J ends, which lost 4 bases and 13 bases, there was a span of 26 bases. Germline CDR1 reads ENHRY; CDR2 reads SYGVKD.

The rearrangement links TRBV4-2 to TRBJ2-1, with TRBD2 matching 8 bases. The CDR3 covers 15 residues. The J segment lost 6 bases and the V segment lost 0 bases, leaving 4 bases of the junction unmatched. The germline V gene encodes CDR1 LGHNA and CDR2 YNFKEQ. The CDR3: CASSQDPGGRNEQFF. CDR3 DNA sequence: TGTGCCAGCAGCCAAGATCCGGGGGGGCGCAATGAGCAGTTCTTC.

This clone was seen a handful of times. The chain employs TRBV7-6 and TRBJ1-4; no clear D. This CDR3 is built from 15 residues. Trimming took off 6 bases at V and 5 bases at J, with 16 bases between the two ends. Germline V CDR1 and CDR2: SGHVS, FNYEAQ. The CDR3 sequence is CASSPRTGGNEKLFF. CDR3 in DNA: TGTGCCAGCAGTCCAAGGACGGGAGGAAATGAAAAACTGTTTTTT.

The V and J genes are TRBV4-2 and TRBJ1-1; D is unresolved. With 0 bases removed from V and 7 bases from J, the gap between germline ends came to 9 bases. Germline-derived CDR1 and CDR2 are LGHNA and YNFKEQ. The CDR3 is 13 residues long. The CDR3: CASSQEWGGEAFF. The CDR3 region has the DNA TGTGCCAGCAGCCAAGAATGGGGAGGTGAAGCTTTCTTT.

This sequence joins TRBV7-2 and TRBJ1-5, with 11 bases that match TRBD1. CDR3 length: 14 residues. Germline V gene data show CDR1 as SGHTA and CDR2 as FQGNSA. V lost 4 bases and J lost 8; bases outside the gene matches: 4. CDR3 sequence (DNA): TGTGCCAGCAGCTCAGGGACAGGGGGTGAGCCCCAGCATTTT. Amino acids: CASSSGTGGEPQHF.

For the CDR3, the DNA is TGCGCCAGCAGCCTAGGACAGGGTTGGGGCGAAAACATTCAGTACTTC. This gives the protein CASSLGQGWGENIQYF. V and J are TRBV4-1 and TRBJ2-4; TRBD1 matches at 8 bases. The V segment lost 4 bases and the J segment 5 bases; nucleotides outside the gene matches: 10. CDR3 length equals 16 residues. Germline loops: CDR1 MGHRA, CDR2 YSYEKL.

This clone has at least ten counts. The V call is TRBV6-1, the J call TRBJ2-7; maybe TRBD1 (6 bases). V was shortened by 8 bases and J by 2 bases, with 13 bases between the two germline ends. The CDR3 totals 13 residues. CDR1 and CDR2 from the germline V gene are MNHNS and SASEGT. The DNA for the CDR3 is TGTGCCAGCGACCGGGACACCACCTACGAGCAGTACTTC. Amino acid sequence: CASDRDTTYEQYF.

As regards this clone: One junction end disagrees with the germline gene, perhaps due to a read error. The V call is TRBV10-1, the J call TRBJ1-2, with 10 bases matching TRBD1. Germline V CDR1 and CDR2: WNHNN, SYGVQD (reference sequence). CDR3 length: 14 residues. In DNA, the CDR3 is TGCGCCAGCAGTGATTCGGTACGAGACAGGGGGCTTCTCTTC. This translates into CASSDSVRDRGLLF.